This record covers a single TCR beta chain. The data belong to a study of technical replicates of blood from several donors. Repertoires were generated with immunoSEQ multiplex PCR, while TCRdb's copy carries only in-frame clones and drops some. The table lists about 86,000 clones, over 95% of them singletons, with approximately 0.41% in the top ten. The V gene's germline CDR1 is SGDLS and CDR2 YYNGEE. CDR3 size: 15 residues. The V end was cut by 1 base, the J end by 0 bases, with 8 bases between. The chain couples TRBV9 to TRBJ1-3; tentative D call: TRBD1 (6 bases). This receptor was obtained from a human donor in good health. The sequencing sample was made of T cells isolated from PBMCs. CDR3 sequence (DNA): TGTGCCAGCAGCGTAACAGGGAGCTCTGGAAACACCATATATTTT. Encoded protein: CASSVTGSSGNTIYF.